Below are 12 T cell receptor beta chains sequenced from a single sample in a study of blood T cell repertoires in COVID-19 (dated by TCRdb to between 2020 and 2021). Library prep was done by the immunoSEQ multiplex PCR assay. Drawn from immuneACCESS, this table holds only the in-frame rearrangements with V and J called that TCRdb kept. Clones are partly lost; checked studies trace under half to an unresolved V gene and leave the rest unexplained. Within this sample are more than 150,000 clones, with around nine tenths of them counted one time only. 0.45% to 0.6% of the sample is taken by the ten largest. The sequencing input was peripheral blood. These receptors all come from a man between 60 and 70 years old with COVID-19, enrolled during active disease.

The chain recombines TRBV19 with TRBJ2-1; D possibly corresponds to TRBD2 (7 bases). The germline CDR1 and CDR2 sequences are LNHDA and SQIVND (reference sequence). CDR3 length equals 17 residues. Trimming removed 5 bases at V and 4 bases at J, with 21 bases between. Here the CDR3 DNA reads TGTGCCAGTAGTTCGGGTCGGGGGGCCCTAGATTACAATGAGCAGTTCTTC. This sequence encodes CASSSGRGALDYNEQFF. The complete variable domain, with remaining parts taken from reference TRBV19 and TRBJ2-1, reads DGGITQSPKYLFRKEGQNVTLSCEQNLNHDAMYWYRQDPGQGLRLIYYSQIVNDFQKGDIAEGYSVSREKKESFPLTVTSAQKNPTAFYLCASSSGRGALDYNEQFFGPGTRLTVL.

The chain has TRBV12-3 or TRBV12-4 and TRBJ1-1, with no clear D. The CDR3 contains 12 residues. Trimming cost V 3 bases and J 5 bases, with 7 bases left between them. The CDR3 is CASSFFRTEAFF. As DNA, the CDR3 is TGTGCCAGCAGTTTTTTCCGTACTGAAGCTTTCTTT.

The gene calls are TRBV19 and TRBJ1-1, with D hard to call. From germline, CDR1 is LNHDA and CDR2 SQIVND (reference sequence). Trimming took off 3 bases at V and 11 bases at J, with 16 bases between the two ends. CDR3 size: 13 residues. This CDR3 is CASSIRNGDGAFF. CDR3 coding DNA: TGTGCCAGTAGTATTCGCAACGGAGATGGTGCTTTCTTT.

The chain carries TRBV10-2 and TRBJ2-1; TRBD1 matches at 7 bases. The trim removed 2 bases at V and 3 bases at J, leaving 4 bases unmatched. This CDR3 has 15 residues. The germline CDR1 and CDR2 sequences are WSHSY and SAAADI. CDR3 sequence (DNA): TGCGCCAGCAGTGAGAGACAGGGCTTCTACAATGAGCAGTTCTTC. Its translation: CASSERQGFYNEQFF.

In DNA, the CDR3 is TGTGCCAGCAGCACCCTAGCGGGGTCTAGCACAGATACGCAGTATTTT. Translated: CASSTLAGSSTDTQYF. V is TRBV9 and J is TRBJ2-3; 9 nucleotides align to TRBD2. This CDR3 contains 16 residues. The V gene's germline CDR1 is SGDLS and CDR2 YYNGEE. V shed 4 bases and J 0 bases; nucleotides not matched to a gene: 6.

The chain combines TRBV5-6 with TRBJ2-1; the match to TRBD1 covers 7 bases. Losses at the gene ends were 6 bases for V and 3 bases for J; bases not matched to a gene: 12. The CDR3 has 16 amino acids. The germline gives CDR1 SGHDT, CDR2 YYEEEE. CDR3 residues: CASIDLGTEFYNEQFF. The CDR3 DNA is TGTGCCAGCATCGACCTTGGGACAGAATTCTACAATGAGCAGTTCTTC.

This sequence joins TRBV19 and TRBJ1-5, with D perhaps matching TRBD1 (5 bases). This CDR3 region has 15 residues. V was pared by 7 bases and J by 4 bases, with 17 bases between. The germline gives CDR1 LNHDA, CDR2 SQIVND (reference sequence). CDR3 in DNA: TGTGCCAGTACGGTGGGGGGAATCGGGAATCAGCCCCAGCATTTT. Amino acids: CASTVGGIGNQPQHF.

The chain links TRBV7-9 to TRBJ2-1; possible D gene TRBD2, 5 bases. CDR1 and CDR2 from the germline V gene are SEHNR and FQNEAQ (reference sequence). This CDR3 region has 18 residues. V lost 1 base, J lost 2 bases, and 18 bases lay in between. The CDR3 sequence is CASSLELASSATYNEQFF. The CDR3 coding sequence is TGTGCCAGCAGCTTAGAGTTAGCGAGTTCAGCTACCTACAATGAGCAGTTCTTC. The complete variable domain, with remaining parts taken from reference TRBV7-9 and TRBJ2-1, reads DTGVSQNPRHKITKRGQNVTFRCDPISEHNRLYWYRQTLGQGPEFLTYFQNEAQLEKSRLLSDRFSAERPKGSFSTLEIQRTEQGDSAMYLCASSLELASSATYNEQFFGPGTRLTVL.

The V and J genes are TRBV19 and TRBJ2-7, with a possible D match to TRBD1 (6 bases). Deletions cut 6 bases from V and 3 bases from J, with 15 bases between. Germline V lookup: CDR1 LNHDA, CDR2 SQIVND (reference sequence). This CDR3 spans 14 amino acids. The chain's CDR3 is CASRESGVGYEQYF. In nucleotides, the CDR3 is TGTGCCAGTAGAGAATCAGGGGTGGGCTACGAGCAGTACTTC.

There are a few counts of this clone. The chain has TRBV6-5 and TRBJ1-4; 8 positions match TRBD1. Germline V lookup: CDR1 MNHEY, CDR2 SVGAGI. After removal of 2 bases from V and 5 bases from J, the junction contained 7 bases not matched to a gene. The CDR3 covers 16 residues. CDR3 loop: CASSYGQGAGNEKLFF. CDR3 DNA: TGTGCCAGCAGTTACGGGCAGGGGGCTGGGAATGAAAAACTGTTTTTT.

The rearrangement joins TRBV12-3 or TRBV12-4 to TRBJ1-4; the D gene is possibly TRBD1 (5 bases). V lost 8 bases and J 7 bases, leaving 8 bases between the germline ends. The CDR3 spans 11 residues. The CDR3 DNA sequence: TGTGCCAGCGGTCAGGGTGAAAAACTGTTTTTT. Protein product: CASGQGEKLFF.

V usage is TRBV6-4 and J usage is TRBJ2-7, with D hard to call. The germline V and J ends were trimmed by 2 bases and 3 bases, with 23 bases remaining between them. There are 18 residues in the CDR3. CDR1 is MRHNA, CDR2 SNTAGT, per germline. The CDR3 sequence: CASSDQPLAERLLYEQYF. CDR3 nucleotides: TGTGCCAGCAGTGACCAACCGTTGGCGGAACGGCTTCTCTACGAGCAGTACTTC.